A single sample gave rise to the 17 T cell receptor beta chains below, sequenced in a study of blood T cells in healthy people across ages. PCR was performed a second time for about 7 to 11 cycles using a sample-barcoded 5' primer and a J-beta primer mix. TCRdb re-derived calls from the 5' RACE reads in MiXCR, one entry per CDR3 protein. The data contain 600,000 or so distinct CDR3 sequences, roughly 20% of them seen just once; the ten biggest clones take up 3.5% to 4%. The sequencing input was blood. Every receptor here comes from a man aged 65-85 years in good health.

The CDR3 sequence: CASSPLWGGSETQYF. Written as DNA, the CDR3 is TGTGCCAGCAGCCCACTCTGGGGAGGCTCAGAGACCCAGTACTTC. V gene TRBV7-2 combines with J gene TRBJ2-5, with a weak D call TRBD2 (6 bases). Trimming took off 5 bases at V and 4 bases at J, with 17 bases between the two ends. This CDR3 region has 15 residues. Germline values: CDR1 SGHTA, CDR2 FQGNSA.

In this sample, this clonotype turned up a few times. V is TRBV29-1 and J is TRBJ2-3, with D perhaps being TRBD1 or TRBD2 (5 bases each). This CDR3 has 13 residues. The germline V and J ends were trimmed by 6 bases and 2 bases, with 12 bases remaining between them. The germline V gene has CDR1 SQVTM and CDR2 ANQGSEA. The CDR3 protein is CSVDPGHTDTQYF. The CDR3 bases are TGCAGCGTGGACCCGGGGCACACAGATACGCAGTATTTT.

The CDR3 loop reads CASSLTQRKAFF. As DNA, the CDR3 is TGTGCCAGCAGTTTAACACAACGGAAAGCTTTCTTT. J is TRBJ1-1 and V is TRBV28; no clear D. The CDR3 is 12 amino acids. CDR1 and CDR2 from the germline V gene are MDHEN and SYDVKM. The V and J ends lost 2 bases and 9 bases respectively, with 10 bases between them.

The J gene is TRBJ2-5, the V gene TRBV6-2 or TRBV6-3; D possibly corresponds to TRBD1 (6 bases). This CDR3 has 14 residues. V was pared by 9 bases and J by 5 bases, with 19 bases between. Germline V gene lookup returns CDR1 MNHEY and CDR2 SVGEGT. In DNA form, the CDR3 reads TGTGCCAGTCACACTACAGGGCTTGCGGAGACCCAGTACTTC. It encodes CASHTTGLAETQYF.

CDR3 nucleotide sequence: TGCAGTGCTATTAGACCCGACCTCTCTCTCGAGCAGTACTTC. This translates into CSAIRPDLSLEQYF. V gene TRBV20-1 combines with J gene TRBJ2-7; D gene unclear. From germline, CDR1 is DFQATT and CDR2 SNEGSKA (reference sequence). The CDR3 totals 14 residues. Trimming left V 4 bases short and J 6 bases short, with 19 bases between.

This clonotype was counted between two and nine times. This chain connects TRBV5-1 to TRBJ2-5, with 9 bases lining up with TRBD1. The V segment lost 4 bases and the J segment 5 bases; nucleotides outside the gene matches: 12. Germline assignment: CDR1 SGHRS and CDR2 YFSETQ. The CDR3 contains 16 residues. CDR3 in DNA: TGCGCCAGCAGCCAACCCGGGACAGGGATCGGGGAGACCCAGTACTTC. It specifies CASSQPGTGIGETQYF. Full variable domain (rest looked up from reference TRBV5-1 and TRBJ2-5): KAGVTQTPRYLIKTRGQQVTLSCSPISGHRSVSWYQQTPGQGLQFLFEYFSETQRNKGNFPGRFSGRQFSNSRSEMNVSTLELGDSALYLCASSQPGTGIGETQYFGPGTRLLVL.

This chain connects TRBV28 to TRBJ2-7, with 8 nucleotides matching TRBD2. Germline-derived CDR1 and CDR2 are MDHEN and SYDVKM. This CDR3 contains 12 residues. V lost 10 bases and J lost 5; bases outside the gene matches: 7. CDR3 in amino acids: CAIQREFNEQYF. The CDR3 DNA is TGTGCCATTCAGCGGGAGTTCAACGAGCAGTACTTC.

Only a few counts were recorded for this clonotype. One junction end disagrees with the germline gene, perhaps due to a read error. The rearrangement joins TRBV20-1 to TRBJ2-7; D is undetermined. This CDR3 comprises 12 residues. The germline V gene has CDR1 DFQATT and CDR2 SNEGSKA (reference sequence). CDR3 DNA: TGCAATGCTAGTGCGACTTCCTACGAGCAGTACTTC. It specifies CNASATSYEQYF.

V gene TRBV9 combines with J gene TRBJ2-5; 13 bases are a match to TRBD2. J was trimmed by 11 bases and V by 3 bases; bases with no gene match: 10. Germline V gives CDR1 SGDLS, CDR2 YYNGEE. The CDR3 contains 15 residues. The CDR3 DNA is TGTGCCAGCAGCGCATCCGGGACTAGCGGGAATCAGCAGTACTTC. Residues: CASSASGTSGNQQYF.

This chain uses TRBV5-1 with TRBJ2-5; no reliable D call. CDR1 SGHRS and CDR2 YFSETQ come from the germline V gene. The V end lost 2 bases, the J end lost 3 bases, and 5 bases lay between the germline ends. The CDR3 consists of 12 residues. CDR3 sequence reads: CASSFGEETQYF. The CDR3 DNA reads TGCGCCAGCAGCTTTGGGGAAGAGACCCAGTACTTC. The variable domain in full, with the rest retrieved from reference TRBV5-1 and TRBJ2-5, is KAGVTQTPRYLIKTRGQQVTLSCSPISGHRSVSWYQQTPGQGLQFLFEYFSETQRNKGNFPGRFSGRQFSNSRSEMNVSTLELGDSALYLCASSFGEETQYFGPGTRLLVL.

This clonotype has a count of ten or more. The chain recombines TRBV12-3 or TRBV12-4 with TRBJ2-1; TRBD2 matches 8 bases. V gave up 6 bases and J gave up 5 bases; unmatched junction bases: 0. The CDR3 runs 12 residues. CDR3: CASRLADNEQFF. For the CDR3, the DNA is TGTGCCAGCAGACTAGCGGACAATGAGCAGTTCTTC.

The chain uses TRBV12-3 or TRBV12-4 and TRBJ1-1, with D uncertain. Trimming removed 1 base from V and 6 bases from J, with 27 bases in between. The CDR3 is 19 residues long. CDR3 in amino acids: CASSLEGWNLVKDLPEAFF. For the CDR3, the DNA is TGTGCCAGCAGTTTAGAGGGTTGGAACCTAGTTAAAGATTTACCTGAAGCTTTCTTT.

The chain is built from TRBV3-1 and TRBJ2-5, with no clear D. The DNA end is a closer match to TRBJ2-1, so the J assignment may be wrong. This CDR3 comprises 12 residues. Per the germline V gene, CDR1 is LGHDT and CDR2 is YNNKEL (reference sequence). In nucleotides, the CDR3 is TGTGCCAGCAGCCAAAACACGCGCGAGCAGTTCTTC. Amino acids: CASSQNTREQFF.

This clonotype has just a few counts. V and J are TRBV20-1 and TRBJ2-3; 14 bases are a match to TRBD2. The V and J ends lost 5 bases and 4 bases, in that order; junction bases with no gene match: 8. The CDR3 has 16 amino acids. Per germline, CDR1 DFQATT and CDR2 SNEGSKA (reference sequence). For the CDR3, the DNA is TGCAGTGCTCGCACGGGACTAGCGGGAGTATCAGATACGCAGTATTTT. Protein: CSARTGLAGVSDTQYF.

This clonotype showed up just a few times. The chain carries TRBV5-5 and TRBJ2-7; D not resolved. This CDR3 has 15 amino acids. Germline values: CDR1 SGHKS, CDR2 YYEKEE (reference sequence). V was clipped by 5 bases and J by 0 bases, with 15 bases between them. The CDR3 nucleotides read TGTGCCAGCAGTTACAGCCCGGACGGCTCCTACGAGCAGTACTTC. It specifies CASSYSPDGSYEQYF.

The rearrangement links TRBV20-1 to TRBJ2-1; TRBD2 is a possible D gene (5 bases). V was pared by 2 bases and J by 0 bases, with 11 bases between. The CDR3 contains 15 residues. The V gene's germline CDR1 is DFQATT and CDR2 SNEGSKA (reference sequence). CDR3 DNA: TGCAGTGCTAGATACTGGAGGAGCTCCTACAATGAGCAGTTCTTC. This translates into CSARYWRSSYNEQFF.

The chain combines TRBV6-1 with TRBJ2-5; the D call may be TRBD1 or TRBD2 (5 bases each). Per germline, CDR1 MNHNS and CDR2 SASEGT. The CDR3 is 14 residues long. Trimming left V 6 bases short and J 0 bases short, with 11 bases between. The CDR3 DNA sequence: TGTGCCAGCAGGGGGGTTTTGTACCAAGAGACCCAGTACTTC. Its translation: CASRGVLYQETQYF.